The present T cell receptor (beta chain) was sequenced within a study of spatial heterogeneity in lung cancer. The wider study: Among detected sequences, beta-chain ones consistently exceeded alpha-chain ones in number. Points from the study as a whole: Expanded tumor TCRs that were ubiquitous appeared in blood more at resection than follow-up.

Only a few counts were recorded for this clonotype. Its antigen is not known. The time point here: sample taken at primary tumor resection. No cell sorting; template was whole RNA from tumor, lung tissue or PBMC. TCRdb called the 5' RACE reads again in MiXCR, with one record for every CDR3 protein. In the table there are tens of thousands of distinct CDR3 sequences, less than 15% of which are singletons. The V gene end was trimmed by 6 bases and the J gene end by 4 bases; junction bases not matched to a gene: 4. CDR3 size: 15 residues. This receptor was taken from a male donor with early-stage non-small cell lung cancer. The source was PBMCs, collected at surgery. This sequence joins TRBV12-3 or TRBV12-4 and TRBJ2-1; TRBD2 matches 12 bases. The CDR3 coding sequence is TGTGCCAGCAGCAAAGGACTAGCGGGGTACAATGAGCAGTTCTTC. Translated, it gives CASSKGLAGYNEQFF.